The count of the clone carrying this T cell receptor (beta chain) is one. The entry originates in a study of blood T cell repertoires in COVID-19. Sequencing was performed with immunoSEQ multiplex PCR; in TCRdb, only in-frame clones are kept and a portion is missing. The sample lists 150,000 to 200,000 clones, approximately 89% seen once, with 3% to 4% in the top ten. The CDR3 consists of 13 residues. V gave up 7 bases and J gave up 2 bases, with 9 bases separating them. Per the germline V gene, CDR1 is MDHEN and CDR2 is SYDVKM. The TCR sequence derives from a man aged 65 to 85 with acute or convalescent COVID-19. The chain uses TRBV28 and TRBJ2-1; a weak D match, TRBD1 (5 bases). The sequenced sample was peripheral blood. The DNA for the CDR3 is TGTGCCAGCACCCTGGGGCCCTACAATGAGCAGTTCTTC. Protein sequence: CASTLGPYNEQFF.